The present entry profiles one T cell receptor beta chain with its context. CDR3 length: 13 amino acids. CDR1 SEHNR and CDR2 FQNEAQ come from the germline V gene (reference sequence). V lost 10 bases, J lost 7 bases, and 8 bases stayed unmatched. The sample is drawn from a study of blood T cell repertoires in COVID-19. At the level of the study: In each case, the material was cDNA or gDNA derived from T cells, B-cell-depleted T cells, or PBMCs.

The cohort comprised adults aged about 18 to 100 years residing in approximately 22 US areas. Cohorts were determined from participant-reported clinical history. Each recovered donor of Cohort 3 presented with two negative PCRs, clearance, or symptom resolution. Here immunoSEQ multiplex PCR was the method, and the copy in TCRdb shows in-frame clones only, minus some. The data show approximately 240,000 clones, with just over 90% seen just once and under 2.5% held by the top ten. This chain connects TRBV7-9 to TRBJ1-4, with 8 bases lining up with TRBD1. The sequenced sample was PBMCs or T cells enriched from blood (not recorded which). The sequence was obtained from a woman under 30 who had recovered from COVID-19. CDR3 in DNA: TGTGCCACATCCAGGGGGCGCGGTGAAAAACTGTTTTTT. It translates to CATSRGRGEKLFF.